Listed below are T cell receptor beta chains from one sample, sequenced in a study of control samples from healthy donors and cancer patients. Assay: immunoSEQ multiplex PCR; the TCRdb copy retains only in-frame clones and omits some. The sample yields 150,000 to 200,000 clones, roughly 93% seen once. What was sequenced was blood. These TCRs come from a man aged 18 to 29 in good health. Each CDR3 is given with its conserved first and last residue. Each record gives: J gene, D gene, clone size, V gene, CDR3 protein, CDR3 DNA. The D gene is left open where the match is weak. Clone size is given for some rows only: seen once, a few or many times, or a class if the clone is expanded.

TRBJ1-3	TRBD1	.	TRBV12-3/TRBV12-4	CASTRPGQVF	TGTGCCAGCACCAGACCGGGACAGGTGTTT
TRBJ2-1	.	.	TRBV12-3/TRBV12-4	CASSPRVYEQFF	TGTGCCAGCAGTCCTCGGGTCTATGAGCAGTTCTTC
TRBJ2-5	.	.	TRBV7-3	CASSLTRGETQYF	TGTGCCAGCAGCTTAACTCGGGGAGAGACCCAGTACTTC
TRBJ1-1	.	.	TRBV5-1	CASSLAGENTEAFF	TGCGCCAGCAGCTTGGCAGGGGAGAACACTGAAGCTTTCTTT
TRBJ2-2	.	.	TRBV11-3	CASSLESRSGELFF	TGTGCCAGCAGCTTAGAGTCTCGGTCGGGGGAGCTGTTTTTT
TRBJ1-2	TRBD1	.	TRBV6-6	CASSPIGQGYGYTF	TGTGCCAGCAGTCCGATAGGACAGGGCTACGGCTACACCTTC
TRBJ2-5	.	once	TRBV3-1/TRBV3-2	CASSQDLGTQYF	TGTGCCAGCAGCCAAGATTTGGGGACCCAGTACTTC
TRBJ1-2	.	.	TRBV29-1	CSVERGSLYGYTF	TGCAGCGTTGAGAGGGGTAGCCTCTATGGCTACACCTTC
TRBJ2-1	TRBD1	once	TRBV7-9	CASSLKGAQNSNEQFF	TGTGCCAGCAGCTTAAAGGGGGCGCAGAACTCCAATGAGCAGTTCTTC
TRBJ2-2	TRBD1	.	TRBV7-9	CASSHRDRVTGELFF	TGTGCCAGCAGCCACCGGGACAGGGTAACCGGGGAGCTGTTTTTT
TRBJ2-5	.	once	TRBV6-1	CASSEISQETQYF	TGTGCCAGCAGTGAAATCAGCCAAGAGACCCAGTACTTC
TRBJ2-7	TRBD1	.	TRBV5-1	CASSSGQGAYEQYF	TGCGCCAGCAGCTCCGGACAGGGGGCCTACGAGCAGTACTTC
TRBJ2-7	TRBD1	.	TRBV28	CASSTTGGAYEQYF	TGTGCCAGCAGTACGACAGGGGGTGCCTACGAGCAGTACTTC
TRBJ2-1	.	once	TRBV7-9	CASSLGAEQFF	TGTGCCAGCAGCTTAGGGGCGGAGCAGTTCTTC
TRBJ2-5	.	.	TRBV6-6	CASSPGGETQYF	TGTGCCAGCAGTCCAGGGGGGGAGACCCAGTACTTC
TRBJ2-1	.	.	TRBV5-4	CASSLDLGEQFF	TGTGCCAGCAGCTTGGATTTAGGTGAGCAGTTCTTC
TRBJ1-2	.	.	TRBV6-5	CASSLGHPNYGYTF	TGTGCCAGCAGTCTGGGACACCCTAACTATGGCTACACCTTC
TRBJ2-1	.	.	TRBV21-1	CASSKGDRIYNEQFF	TGTGCCAGCAGCAAAGGAGACAGAATCTACAATGAGCAGTTCTTC
TRBJ2-2	.	few	TRBV9	CASSPRVGTGELFF	TGTGCCAGCAGCCCAAGGGTGGGCACCGGGGAGCTGTTTTTT
TRBJ2-3	TRBD1	.	TRBV5-1	CASSSDRGLSDTQYF	TGCGCCAGCAGCTCGGACAGGGGGCTCTCAGATACGCAGTATTTT
TRBJ2-4	TRBD1	.	TRBV19	CASSGGAGDIQYF	TGTGCCAGCTCAGGGGGCGCGGGTGACATTCAGTACTTC
TRBJ1-6	TRBD1	.	TRBV6-5	CASSQSQGVGSPLHF	TGTGCCAGCAGCCAAAGCCAGGGGGTCGGTTCACCCCTCCACTTT
TRBJ2-7	TRBD1	.	TRBV7-2	CASSPGQGWEQYF	TGTGCCAGCAGCCCGGGACAGGGGTGGGAGCAGTACTTC
TRBJ2-5	.	.	TRBV6-5	CASATQTQYF	TGTGCCAGCGCTACCCAGACCCAGTACTTC
TRBJ1-5	.	.	TRBV12-3/TRBV12-4	CASSLGGDQPQHF	TGTGCCAGCAGTTTAGGGGGGGATCAGCCCCAGCATTTT